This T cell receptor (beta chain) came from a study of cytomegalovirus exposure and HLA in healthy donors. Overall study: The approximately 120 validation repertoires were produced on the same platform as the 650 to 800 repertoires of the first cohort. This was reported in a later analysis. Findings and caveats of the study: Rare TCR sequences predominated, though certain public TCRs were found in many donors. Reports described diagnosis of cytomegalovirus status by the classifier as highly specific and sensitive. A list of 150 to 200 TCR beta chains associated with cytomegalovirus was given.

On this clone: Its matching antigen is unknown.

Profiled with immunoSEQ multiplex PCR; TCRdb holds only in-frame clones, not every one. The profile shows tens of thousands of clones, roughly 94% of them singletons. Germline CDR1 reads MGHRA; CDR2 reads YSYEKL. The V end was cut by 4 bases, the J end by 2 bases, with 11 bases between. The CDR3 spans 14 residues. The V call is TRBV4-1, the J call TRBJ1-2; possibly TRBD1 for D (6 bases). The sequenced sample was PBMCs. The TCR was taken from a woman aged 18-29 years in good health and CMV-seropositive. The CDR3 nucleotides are TGCGCCAGCAGCCCTCTGGACAGCAACTATGGCTACACCTTC. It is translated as CASSPLDSNYGYTF.